A selection of T cell receptor beta chains follows, all from one sample in a study of T cell responses to AZD1222 COVID-19 vaccine. This table comes from immunoSEQ multiplex PCR, and its TCRdb copy is limited to in-frame clones, with some not included. Of approximately 120,000 clones detected, 80% to 90% appear once; the ten largest clones hold less than 15%. This sample comprised peripheral blood, obtained on day 0 of AZD1222 vaccination. The receptors originated from an adult in good health. Both conserved end residues are trimmed from each CDR3. D genes are given only for firm matches.

>TRBV18|NA
ASSPRDPGSYEQY
>TRBV21-1|NA
ASSRTDRKYQPQH
>TRBV7-8|NA
ASSLRTDYEQY
>TRBV28|NA
ASRATAYNSPLH
>TRBV5-1|NA
ASGSDSSSTDTQY
>TRBV11-2|NA
ASSFGQINGYT
>TRBV27|TRBD2
ASTVSGLGTGELF
>TRBV6-5|NA
ASMTAYGYT
>TRBV27|TRBD2
ASSPFGTSGANTGELF
>TRBV27|NA
ASSSIGDGSNQPQH
>TRBV7-9|NA
ASSLERSGYT
>TRBV5-1|TRBD1
ASSPGGTGMETQY
>TRBV5-1|TRBD2
ASSLGTNGRSHEQY
>TRBV2|NA
ASSEILVSNEQY
>TRBV7-2|TRBD2
ASSSGLRNTGELF
>TRBV5-4|TRBD2
ASSLAGGPHEQY
>TRBV9|NA
ASSPWDGLGETQY
>TRBV3-1/TRBV3-2|NA
ASRKRGDTEAF
>TRBV7-9|NA
AVEVGYNEQF
>TRBV4-2|TRBD1
ASSQEAQGDEKLF
>TRBV9|TRBD2
ASSVFPSGSSYNEQF
>TRBV12-3/TRBV12-4|TRBD1
ASNRGQETQY
>TRBV10-3|TRBD1
AISAGTGLNQPQH
>TRBV18|NA
ASSPAGTWTEAF
>TRBV28|NA
ASKSRTFRVY
>TRBV30|TRBD1
AWAGQVYEQY
>TRBV9|NA
ASSVEGGKYTGELF
>TRBV19|TRBD1
AAGAGTGYSPLH
>TRBV18|NA
ASSPAGVEGYT
>TRBV7-9|NA
ASRLLSSGGSEQF
>TRBV3-1/TRBV3-2|NA
ASSQEYVGAF
>TRBV5-4|NA
ASSITGEESQY
>TRBV28|NA
ASSFPPAGSGYT
>TRBV7-9|NA
ASSLITSNTGELF
>TRBV6-1|TRBD2
ASSENLAGAYEQY
>TRBV7-9|NA
ASSPDGGQSYGYT
>TRBV6-5|NA
ASRAVSWNTEAF
>TRBV7-2|TRBD2
ASSSRGLAGVSNEQF
>TRBV6-5|TRBD1
ASSPQPTGAQPQH
>TRBV6-2/TRBV6-3|NA
ASSYLALETQY
>TRBV19|NA
ASTGTPGSGTQY
>TRBV3-1/TRBV3-2|TRBD1
ASSDRGNRHNEQF
>TRBV3-1/TRBV3-2|NA
ASSLGTHTEAF
>TRBV7-8|TRBD1
ASSLTPGQGNKKSYEQY
>TRBV3-1/TRBV3-2|TRBD2
ASSQDRAGEQY
>TRBV5-1|TRBD1
ASSLAARGLAGANVLT
>TRBV5-4|NA
ASSFGGGDTEAF
>TRBV5-1|NA
ASKGSSGRLGTEAF
>TRBV7-6|TRBD2
ASRTSENTGELF
>TRBV28|TRBD2
ASSFRTSGRGETQY